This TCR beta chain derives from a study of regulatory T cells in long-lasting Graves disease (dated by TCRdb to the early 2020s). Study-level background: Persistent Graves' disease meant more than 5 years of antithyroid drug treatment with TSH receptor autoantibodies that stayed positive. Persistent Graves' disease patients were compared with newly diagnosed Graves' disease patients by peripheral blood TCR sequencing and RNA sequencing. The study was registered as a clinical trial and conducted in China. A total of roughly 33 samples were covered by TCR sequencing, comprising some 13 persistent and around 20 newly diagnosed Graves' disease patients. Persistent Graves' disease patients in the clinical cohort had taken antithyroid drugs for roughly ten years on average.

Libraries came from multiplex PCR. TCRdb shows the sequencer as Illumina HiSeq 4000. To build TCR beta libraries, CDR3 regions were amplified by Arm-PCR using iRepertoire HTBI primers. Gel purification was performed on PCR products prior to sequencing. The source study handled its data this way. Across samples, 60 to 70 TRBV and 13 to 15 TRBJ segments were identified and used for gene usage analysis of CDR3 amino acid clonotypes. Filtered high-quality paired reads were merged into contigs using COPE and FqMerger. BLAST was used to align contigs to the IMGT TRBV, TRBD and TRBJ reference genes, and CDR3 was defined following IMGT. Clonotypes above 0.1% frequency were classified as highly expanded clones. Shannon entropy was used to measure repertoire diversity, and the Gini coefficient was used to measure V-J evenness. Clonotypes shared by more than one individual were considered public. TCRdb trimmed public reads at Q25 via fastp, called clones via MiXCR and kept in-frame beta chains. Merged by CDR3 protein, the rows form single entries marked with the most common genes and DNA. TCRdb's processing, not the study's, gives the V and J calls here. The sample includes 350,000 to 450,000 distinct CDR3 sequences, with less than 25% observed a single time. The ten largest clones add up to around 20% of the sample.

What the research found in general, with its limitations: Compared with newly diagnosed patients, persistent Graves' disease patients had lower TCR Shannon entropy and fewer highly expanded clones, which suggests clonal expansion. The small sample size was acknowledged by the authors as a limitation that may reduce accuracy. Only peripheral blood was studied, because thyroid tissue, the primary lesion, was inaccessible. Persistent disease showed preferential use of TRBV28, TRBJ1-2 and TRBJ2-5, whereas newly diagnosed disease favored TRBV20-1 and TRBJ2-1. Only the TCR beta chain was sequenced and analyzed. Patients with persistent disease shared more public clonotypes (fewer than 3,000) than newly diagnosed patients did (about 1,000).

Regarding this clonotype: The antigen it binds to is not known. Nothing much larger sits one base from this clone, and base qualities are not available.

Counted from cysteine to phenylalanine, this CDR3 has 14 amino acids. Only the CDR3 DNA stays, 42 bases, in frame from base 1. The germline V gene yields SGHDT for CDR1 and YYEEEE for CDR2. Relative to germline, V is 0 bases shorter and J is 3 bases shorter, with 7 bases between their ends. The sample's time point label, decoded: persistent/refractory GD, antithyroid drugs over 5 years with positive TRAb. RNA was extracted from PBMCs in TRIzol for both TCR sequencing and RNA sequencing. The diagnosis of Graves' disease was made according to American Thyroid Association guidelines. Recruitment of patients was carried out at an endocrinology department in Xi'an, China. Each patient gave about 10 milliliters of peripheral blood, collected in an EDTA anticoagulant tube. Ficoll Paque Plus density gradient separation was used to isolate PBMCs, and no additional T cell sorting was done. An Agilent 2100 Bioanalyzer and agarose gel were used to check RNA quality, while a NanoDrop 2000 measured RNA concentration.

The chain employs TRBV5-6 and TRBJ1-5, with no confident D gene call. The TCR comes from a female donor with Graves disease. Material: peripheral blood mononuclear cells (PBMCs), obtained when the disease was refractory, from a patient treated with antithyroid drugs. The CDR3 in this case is CASSLVGNNQPQHF. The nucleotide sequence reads TGTGCCAGCAGCTTGGTGGGCAACAATCAGCCCCAGCATTTT.